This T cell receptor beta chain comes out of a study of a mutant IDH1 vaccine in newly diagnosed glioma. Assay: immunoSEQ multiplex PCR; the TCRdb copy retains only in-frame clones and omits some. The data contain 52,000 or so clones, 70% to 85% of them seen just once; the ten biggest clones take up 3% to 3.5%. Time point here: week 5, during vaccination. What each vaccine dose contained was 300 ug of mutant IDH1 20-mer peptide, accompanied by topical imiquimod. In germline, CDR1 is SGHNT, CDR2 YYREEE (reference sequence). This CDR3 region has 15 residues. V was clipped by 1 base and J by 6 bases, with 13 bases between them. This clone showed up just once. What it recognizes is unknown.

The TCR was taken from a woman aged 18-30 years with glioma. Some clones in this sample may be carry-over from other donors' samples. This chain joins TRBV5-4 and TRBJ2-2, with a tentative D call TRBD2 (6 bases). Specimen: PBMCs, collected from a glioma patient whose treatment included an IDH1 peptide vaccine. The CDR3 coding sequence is TGTGCCAGCAGCTTGACTAGCTTCTCCGCCGGGGAGCTGTTTTTT. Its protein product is CASSLTSFSAGELFF.